This passage covers 27 T cell receptor beta chains from one sample sequenced in a study of shared clonotypes between healthy human individuals. Repertoires were generated with immunoSEQ multiplex PCR, while TCRdb's copy carries only in-frame clones and drops some. The profile shows approximately 1,500,000 clones, around 95% of them singletons. What was sequenced was naive CD4+ T cells sorted from blood. Described subset: CD45RA+ positively selected. These receptor sequences come from a man aged 25 to 40 in good health.

Only one count was recorded for this clone. This rearrangement joins TRBV15 to TRBJ2-1; TRBD2 might be the D (6 bases). V lost 1 base and J lost 5, with 15 bases in between. The germline V gene has CDR1 LNHNV and CDR2 YYDKDF (reference sequence). The CDR3 length is 16 residues. The CDR3 DNA is TGTGCCACCAGCAGAGGCTCCCGGGAGAAACACAATGAGCAGTTCTTC. Translating gives CATSRGSREKHNEQFF.

The chain is built from TRBV11-2 and TRBJ2-1, with 8 bases identical to TRBD2. The ends lost 4 bases at V and 6 bases at J; junction bases unmatched: 5. From germline, CDR1 is SGHAT and CDR2 FQNNGV. This CDR3 is 14 amino acids long. CDR3 sequence: CASSSTSATNEQFF. CDR3 sequence (DNA): TGTGCCAGCAGCTCGACTAGCGCCACCAATGAGCAGTTCTTC.

In its sample, this clone was seen once. V is TRBV6-5 and J is TRBJ2-1; 10 positions match TRBD2. Germline V gene lookup returns CDR1 MNHEY and CDR2 SVGAGI. CDR3 length equals 14 residues. V shed 10 bases, J shed 8 bases, and the junction held 11 bases outside the gene matches. CDR3 protein: CATYASGSVYEQFF. The CDR3 nucleotides are TGTGCCACCTACGCTAGCGGGAGTGTCTATGAGCAGTTCTTC.

About this clone itself: The sample carries other DNA sequences with the same CDR3. The chain carries TRBV18 and TRBJ2-5; TRBD1 matches at 7 bases. Trimming took 6 bases from V and 2 from J; bases not matched to a gene: 3. The CDR3 runs 13 residues. The germline gives CDR1 KGHSH, CDR2 LQKENI. The CDR3: CASSRDRQETQYF. CDR3 nucleotides: TGTGCCAGCTCCCGGGACAGACAAGAGACCCAGTACTTC.

The gene calls are TRBV5-1 and TRBJ2-1; TRBD1 agrees at 10 bases. Germline-derived CDR1 and CDR2 are SGHRS and YFSETQ. The CDR3 runs 14 residues. J gave up 7 bases and V 6 bases, and 7 bases lay outside the gene matches. The CDR3 region has the DNA TGCGCCAGCAAGCCGGGACAGGGGATGAATGAGCAGTTCTTC. Its protein product is CASKPGQGMNEQFF.

This clone was seen a single time. The rearrangement joins TRBV11-3 to TRBJ2-1; D remains unclear. The CDR3 is 16 residues long. In germline, CDR1 is SGHNT, CDR2 YENEEA. V lost 1 base and J lost 0, with 10 bases in between. The CDR3 spells CASSLGAPPSYNEQFF. The CDR3, as DNA: TGTGCCAGCAGCTTAGGGGCCCCACCCTCCTACAATGAGCAGTTCTTC.

The chain joins TRBV9 to TRBJ1-2; no clear D. This CDR3 is 12 amino acids long. The germline gives CDR1 SGDLS, CDR2 YYNGEE. V lost 7 bases, J lost 8 bases, and 15 bases lay in between. The CDR3 nucleotides read TGTGCCAGCTCCGATGGTCCTAGGGGCTACACCTTC. It specifies CASSDGPRGYTF. Variable domain in full (rest from reference TRBV9 and TRBJ1-2): DSGVTQTPKHLITATGQRVTLRCSPRSGDLSVYWYQQSLDQGLQFLIQYYNGEERAKGNILERFSAQQFPDLHSELNLSSLELGDSALYFCASSDGPRGYTFGSGTRLTVV.

The CDR3 DNA follows: TGTGCCAGCAGTCGGACTAGCGGGCAAGAGACCCAGTACTTC. Its translation: CASSRTSGQETQYF. The chain recombines TRBV27 with TRBJ2-5; 11 bases align to TRBD2. Per germline, CDR1 MNHEY and CDR2 SMNVEV (reference sequence). The CDR3 covers 14 residues. The junction had 1 base not matched to a gene; V was cut back by 5 bases and J by 2 bases.

The chain employs TRBV7-9 and TRBJ2-7, with 8 positions matching TRBD2. The CDR3 extends over 17 amino acids. The J segment lost 2 bases and the V segment lost 0 bases, leaving 9 bases of the junction unmatched. CDR1 and CDR2 (germline): SEHNR, FQNEAQ (reference sequence). CDR3 DNA: TGTGCCAGCAGCTTAGCGGCTAGCGGGCTAACCGCCTACGAGCAGTACTTC. Residues: CASSLAASGLTAYEQYF.

The CDR3 spells CASTPLGGKGHYEQYF. CDR3 DNA: TGTGCCAGCACCCCGTTGGGTGGGAAGGGGCACTACGAGCAGTACTTC. V is TRBV28 and J is TRBJ2-7, with D possibly being TRBD1 (5 bases). Germline CDR1 reads MDHEN; CDR2 reads SYDVKM. The CDR3 extends over 16 amino acids. The V end lost 7 bases, the J end lost 3 bases, and 22 bases lay between the germline ends.

The chain's CDR3 is CASSHRGDEKLFF. For the CDR3, the DNA is TGTGCCAGCAGCCACCGAGGGGATGAAAAACTGTTTTTT. The chain carries TRBV7-9 and TRBJ1-4; TRBD1 might be the D (5 bases). The V gene lost 5 bases and the J gene lost 6 bases, with 10 bases spanning the gap. Germline assignment: CDR1 SEHNR and CDR2 FQNEAQ (reference sequence). CDR3 size: 13 residues.

This sequence joins TRBV4-2 and TRBJ2-1, with D possibly being TRBD1 (6 bases). The ends were cut back, 6 bases at V and 5 bases at J, with 14 bases in the middle. In germline, CDR1 is LGHNA, CDR2 YNFKEQ. The length of the CDR3 is 14 residues. The CDR3 sequence: CASSRSDSDNEQFF. CDR3 bases: TGTGCCAGCAGTCGATCGGACAGCGACAATGAGCAGTTCTTC.

The count of this clone is one. This chain joins TRBV25-1 and TRBJ2-7, with 7 bases aligning to TRBD1. The CDR3 runs to 16 residues. Germline V CDR1 and CDR2: MGHDK, SYGVNS. Unmatched junction bases numbered 8, after V lost 3 bases and J lost 0 bases. The DNA of the CDR3 is TGTGCCAGCAGTGAGGGGACAGCCGTTAGCTCCTACGAGCAGTACTTC. Protein sequence: CASSEGTAVSSYEQYF.

This chain uses TRBV5-3 with TRBJ1-3; possible D gene TRBD1, 6 bases. Being an ORF, TRBV5-3 has a function that is uncertain. Trimming removed 8 bases at V and 0 bases at J, with 12 bases between. CDR3 length: 14 residues. As DNA, the CDR3 is TGTGCCAGCAGTGGGGGCTCCTCTGGAAACACCATATATTTT. Translating gives CASSGGSSGNTIYF.

This chain uses TRBV20-1 with TRBJ1-2; D unclear. V was cut by 7 bases and J by 5 bases, with 11 bases left in between. Germline V gene sequence: CDR1 DFQATT, CDR2 SNEGSKA (reference sequence). CDR3 length: 11 residues. This chain's CDR3 is CSVQPGYGYTF. For the CDR3, the DNA is TGCAGTGTCCAACCGGGTTATGGCTACACCTTC.

The V call is TRBV28, the J call TRBJ2-2; a possible D gene is TRBD2 (5 bases). The germline V and J ends were trimmed by 3 bases and 5 bases, with 13 bases remaining between them. The CDR3 loop spans 15 amino acids. The germline gives CDR1 MDHEN, CDR2 SYDVKM. CDR3 loop: CASSLAGMGTGELFF. CDR3 nucleotides: TGTGCCAGCAGTTTGGCGGGCATGGGGACCGGGGAGCTGTTTTTT.

The V call is TRBV18, the J call TRBJ1-5; 9 bases are a match to TRBD1. The CDR3 has 15 amino acids. Unmatched junction bases numbered 3, after V lost 3 bases and J lost 3 bases. The germline V gene has CDR1 KGHSH and CDR2 LQKENI. CDR3 residues: CASSPGTGNNQPQHF. The CDR3 DNA reads TGTGCCAGCTCACCCGGGACAGGGAACAATCAGCCCCAGCATTTT.

The gene calls are TRBV7-8 and TRBJ2-7, with 7 bases that match TRBD1. The CDR3 extends over 15 amino acids. Trimming removed 0 bases from V and 2 bases from J; junction bases left unmatched: 4. Germline lookup yields CDR1 SGHVS and CDR2 FQNEAQ. CDR3 bases: TGTGCCAGCAGCTTAGCATGGGACAGACCCTACGAGCAGTACTTC. Residues: CASSLAWDRPYEQYF.

A remark on this clone: This sample also contains other DNA sequences that code for the same CDR3. V usage is TRBV27 and J usage is TRBJ2-3; TRBD2 aligns across 10 bases. The V gene's germline CDR1 is MNHEY and CDR2 SMNVEV (reference sequence). This CDR3 region has 16 residues. V lost 3 bases to trimming and J lost 1 base; unmatched junction nucleotides: 4. The CDR3, as DNA: TGTGCCAGCAGTTTGTGGCTAGCGGGAGGCACAGATACGCAGTATTTT. It yields the protein CASSLWLAGGTDTQYF.

Only one count was recorded for this clone. The chain is built from TRBV7-6 and TRBJ2-2, with D unclear. Trimming cost V 4 bases and J 7 bases, with 4 bases left between them. There are 11 residues in the CDR3. CDR1 is SGHVS, CDR2 FNYEAQ, per germline. The CDR3 region has the DNA TGTGCCAGCAGCTCTGGCGGGGAGCTGTTTTTT. Its translation: CASSSGGELFF.

The rearrangement links TRBV5-6 to TRBJ2-7, with D tentatively TRBD1 (6 bases). V was cut by 3 bases and J by 5 bases, with 9 bases left in between. From germline, CDR1 is SGHDT and CDR2 YYEEEE. This CDR3 contains 12 residues. The CDR3 nucleotides are TGTGCCAGCAGCTCCAACAGGGACGAGCAGTACTTC. It encodes CASSSNRDEQYF.

The rearrangement uses TRBV27 and TRBJ1-5, with D hard to call. From germline, CDR1 is MNHEY and CDR2 SMNVEV (reference sequence). V lost 0 bases and J lost 10, with 16 bases in between. The CDR3 length is 15 residues. For the CDR3, the DNA is TGTGCCAGCAGTTTATCCCCGACACGGAGCTTCCCCCAGCATTTT. It is translated as CASSLSPTRSFPQHF.

The chain is built from TRBV20-1 and TRBJ1-4; D is uncertain. This CDR3 comprises 11 residues. CDR1 and CDR2 (germline): DFQATT, SNEGSKA (reference sequence). V was cut by 7 bases and J by 0 bases, with 3 bases left in between. The CDR3 loop is CSVSTNEKLFF. DNA of the CDR3: TGCAGTGTCTCAACTAATGAAAAACTGTTTTTT.

This chain links TRBV29-1 with TRBJ2-1, with 13 bases identical to TRBD2. With V trimmed by 7 bases and J by 7 bases, 7 bases remained unmatched. Germline-derived CDR1 and CDR2 are SQVTM and ANQGSEA. The CDR3 contains 14 residues. The CDR3 loop is CSATGLAGRNEQFF. The CDR3 DNA is TGCAGCGCCACGGGACTAGCGGGGAGGAATGAGCAGTTCTTC.

The gene calls are TRBV18 and TRBJ2-3, with 9 bases matching TRBD2. This CDR3 is 14 amino acids long. J lost 6 bases, V lost 3 bases, and 4 bases had no gene match. CDR1 and CDR2 (germline): KGHSH, LQKENI. The CDR3 reads CASSPSGGLDTQYF. CDR3 coding DNA: TGTGCCAGCTCACCTAGCGGGGGTCTGGATACGCAGTATTTT.

The V and J genes are TRBV28 and TRBJ2-1, with 8 bases fitting TRBD2. The CDR3 has 15 amino acids. The ends lost 7 bases at V and 3 bases at J; junction bases unmatched: 8. From germline, CDR1 is MDHEN and CDR2 SYDVKM. The CDR3 DNA reads TGTGCCAGCAACCCCGGGACTAGAAACTACAATGAGCAGTTCTTC. Amino acid sequence: CASNPGTRNYNEQFF. Full variable domain (rest looked up from reference TRBV28 and TRBJ2-1): DVKVTQSSRYLVKRTGEKVFLECVQDMDHENMFWYRQDPGLGLRLIYFSYDVKMKEKGDIPEGYSVSREKKERFSLILESASTNQTSMYLCASNPGTRNYNEQFFGPGTRLTVL.

The V call is TRBV27, the J call TRBJ2-1; 9 bases line up with TRBD2. Germline lookup yields CDR1 MNHEY and CDR2 SMNVEV (reference sequence). V shed 2 bases and J 9 bases; nucleotides not matched to a gene: 8. The CDR3 sequence is 15 residues long. The CDR3 region is CASSLRGGRAAEQFF. CDR3 coding DNA: TGTGCCAGCAGTTTAAGGGGCGGGAGGGCCGCTGAGCAGTTCTTC.